This T cell receptor beta chain is drawn from a study of T cells after somatic rescue of genetic block. TCRdb keeps only in-frame clones here, not all; method: immunoSEQ multiplex PCR. The sample has tens of thousands of clones; about 91% are singletons. The CDR3 is made up of 14 amino acids. Between the trimmed V and J ends, which lost 4 bases and 0 bases, there was a span of 10 bases. Germline assignment: CDR1 SEHNR and CDR2 FQNEAQ (reference sequence). The chain links TRBV7-9 to TRBJ2-7; D may be TRBD2 (5 bases). Sequencing was done on a sample of peripheral blood mononuclear cells (PBMCs). The sequence was obtained from a man aged 40-50 years. CDR3 sequence: CASSSRGASYEQYF. As DNA, the CDR3 is TGTGCCAGCAGCTCTCGGGGTGCCTCCTACGAGCAGTACTTC.